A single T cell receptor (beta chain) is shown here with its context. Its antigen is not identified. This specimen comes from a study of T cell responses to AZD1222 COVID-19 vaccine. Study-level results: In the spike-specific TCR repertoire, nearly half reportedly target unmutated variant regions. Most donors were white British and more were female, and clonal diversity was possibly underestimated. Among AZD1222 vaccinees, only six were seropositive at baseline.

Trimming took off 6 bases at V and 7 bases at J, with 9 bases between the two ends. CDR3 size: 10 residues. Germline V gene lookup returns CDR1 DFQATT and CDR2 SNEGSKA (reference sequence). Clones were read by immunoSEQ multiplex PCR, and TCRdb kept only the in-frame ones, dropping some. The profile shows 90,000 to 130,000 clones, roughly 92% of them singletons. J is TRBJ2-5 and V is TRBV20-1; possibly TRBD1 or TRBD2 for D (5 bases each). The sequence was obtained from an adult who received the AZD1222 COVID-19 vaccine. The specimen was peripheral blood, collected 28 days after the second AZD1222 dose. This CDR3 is CSAPGGTQYF. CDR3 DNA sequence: TGCAGTGCCCCTGGGGGGACCCAGTACTTC.